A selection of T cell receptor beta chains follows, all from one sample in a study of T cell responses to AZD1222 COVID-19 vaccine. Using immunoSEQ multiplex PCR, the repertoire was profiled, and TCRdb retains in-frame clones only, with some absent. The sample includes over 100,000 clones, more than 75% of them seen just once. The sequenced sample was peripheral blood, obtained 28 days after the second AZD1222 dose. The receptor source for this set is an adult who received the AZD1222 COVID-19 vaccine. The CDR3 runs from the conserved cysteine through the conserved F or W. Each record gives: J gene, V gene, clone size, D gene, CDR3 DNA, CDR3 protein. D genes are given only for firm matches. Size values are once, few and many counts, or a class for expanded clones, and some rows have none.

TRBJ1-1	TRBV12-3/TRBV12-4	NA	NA	TGTGCCAGCAGTTTCGGGAGTAACACTGAAGCTTTCTTT	CASSFGSNTEAFF
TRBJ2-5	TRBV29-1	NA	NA	TGCAGCGTCGAACGTACCAGGGGCGGGGAGACCCAGTACTTC	CSVERTRGGETQYF
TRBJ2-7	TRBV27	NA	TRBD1	TGTGCCAGCAGTTCCTACAGGGGTTCGAGCGAGCAGTACTTC	CASSSYRGSSEQYF
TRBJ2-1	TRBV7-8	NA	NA	TGTGCCGGCCAGGGTACCCCATTTGGGAATGAGCAGTTCTTC	CAGQGTPFGNEQFF
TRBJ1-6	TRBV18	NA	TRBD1	TGTGCCAGCTCACCCCGACAGGGGGCGACTAATTCACCCCTCCACTTT	CASSPRQGATNSPLHF
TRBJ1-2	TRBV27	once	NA	TGTGCCAGCAGCCAGACGGGCTATGGCTACACCTTC	CASSQTGYGYTF
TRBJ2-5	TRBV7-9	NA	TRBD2	TGTGCCAGCAGACTAGCGGGAGGGCCTGAAGAGACCCAGTACTTC	CASRLAGGPEETQYF
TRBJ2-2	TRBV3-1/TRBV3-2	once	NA	TGTGCCAGCAGCCAAGACGCGGGCTTCGGGGAGCTGTTTTTT	CASSQDAGFGELFF
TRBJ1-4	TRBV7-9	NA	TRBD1	TGTGCCAGCAGCTTACGAAGGGGGCCTGAAAAACTGTTTTTT	CASSLRRGPEKLFF
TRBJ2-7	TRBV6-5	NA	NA	TGTGCCATCAGGGGATGGGGCTCCTCCTACGAGCAGTACTTC	CAIRGWGSSYEQYF
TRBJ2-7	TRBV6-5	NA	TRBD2	TGTGCCAGCACCCAGCGGGGGAGAGTTGAGCAGTACTTC	CASTQRGRVEQYF
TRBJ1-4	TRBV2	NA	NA	TGTGCCAGCATATACGGACGCCCGGTGGAAAAACTGTTTTTT	CASIYGRPVEKLFF
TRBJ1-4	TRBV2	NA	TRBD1	TGTGCCACCAAGGGGGCGGGTGAAAAACTGTTTTTT	CATKGAGEKLFF
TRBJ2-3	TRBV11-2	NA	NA	TGTGCCAGCAGTAGGGCGAATACGCAGTATTTT	CASSRANTQYF
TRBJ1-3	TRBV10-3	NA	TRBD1	TGTGCCATCAGCAGATCTGGGACAGGAGGGGACACCATATATTTT	CAISRSGTGGDTIYF
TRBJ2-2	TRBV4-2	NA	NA	TGTGCCAGCAGCCAAGATTCAAGAAGGGCCCGCACCGGGGAGCTGTTTTTT	CASSQDSRRARTGELFF
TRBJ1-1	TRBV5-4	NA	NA	TGTGCCAGCAGCTTAGCTGGCCGCGACACTGAAGCTTTCTTT	CASSLAGRDTEAFF